The 16 T cell receptor beta chains listed next were all sequenced from one sample in a study of technical replicates of blood from a few donors (dated by TCRdb to about 2017). The library was obtained by the immunoSEQ multiplex PCR assay. TCRdb took this table from immuneACCESS and kept in-frame rearrangements with V and J called. Such tables lack part of the clones; where checked against another copy, unresolved V genes explain under half of the gap, and the rest is unexplained. Counted in this sample were 50,000 to 70,000 clones; around 87% of them appeared once. Together, the top ten hold 4.5% to 5% of the sample. The source material was PBMCs. The receptors were gathered from a human donor in good health. Some clones in this sample may be carry-over from other donors' samples.

V gene TRBV7-9 combines with J gene TRBJ2-7; D unresolved. In germline, CDR1 is SEHNR, CDR2 FQNEAQ (reference sequence). The CDR3 extends over 16 amino acids. The V gene lost 3 bases and the J gene lost 1 base, with 16 bases spanning the gap. The CDR3 protein is CASSFNGLTGSYEQYF. The CDR3 DNA follows: TGTGCCAGCAGCTTCAACGGATTGACGGGTTCCTACGAGCAGTACTTC.

This chain joins TRBV29-1 and TRBJ2-1, with 8 bases identical to TRBD2. V dropped 0 bases and J dropped 3; count of bases not matched to a gene: 4. CDR3 length: 15 residues. Germline CDR1 and CDR2: SQVTM and ANQGSEA. DNA of the CDR3: TGCAGCGTTGAAGACTTAGCGGGGTTCTACAATGAGCAGTTCTTC. Translation gives CSVEDLAGFYNEQFF.

The chain employs TRBV15 and TRBJ2-7, with TRBD2 identical over 11 bases. V lost 0 bases and J lost 4; bases outside the gene matches: 5. In germline, CDR1 is LNHNV, CDR2 YYDKDF (reference sequence). The CDR3 is made up of 16 amino acids. CDR3 protein: CATSRDRLAGLYEQYF. The CDR3 region has the DNA TGTGCCACCAGCAGAGACCGACTAGCGGGATTGTACGAGCAGTACTTC.

The chain is built from TRBV7-8 and TRBJ1-5, with TRBD1 identical over 10 bases. This CDR3 contains 16 residues. Germline CDR1 reads SGHVS; CDR2 reads FQNEAQ. Unmatched junction bases numbered 10, after V lost 5 bases and J lost 6 bases. This CDR3 reads CASSLRLDRGIQPQHF. DNA of the CDR3: TGTGCCAGCAGCCTGAGATTGGACAGGGGGATTCAGCCCCAGCATTTT.

This clone was recorded a few times. The chain has TRBV13 and TRBJ2-1, with 7 bases aligning to TRBD2. Germline V gives CDR1 PRHDT, CDR2 FYEKMQ (reference sequence). The trim removed 4 bases at V and 2 bases at J, leaving 8 bases unmatched. This CDR3 has 16 amino acids. This chain's CDR3 is CASSSLLARPYNEQFF. CDR3 bases: TGTGCCAGCAGCTCGCTACTAGCGCGGCCCTACAATGAGCAGTTCTTC.

The chain employs TRBV7-9 and TRBJ2-3, with D possibly being TRBD2 (6 bases). Germline V lookup: CDR1 SEHNR, CDR2 FQNEAQ (reference sequence). Trimming took 5 bases from V and 3 from J, leaving 18 bases between them. This CDR3 is built from 16 residues. The CDR3 DNA reads as TGTGCCAGCAGCGAGAGGGGCGGAGGGGCGACAGATACGCAGTATTTT. As protein: CASSERGGGATDTQYF.

The chain combines TRBV19 with TRBJ1-3, with a possible D match to TRBD1 (6 bases). Trimming pared 6 bases from V and 0 bases from J, leaving 12 bases between. From germline, CDR1 is LNHDA and CDR2 SQIVND (reference sequence). There are 15 residues in the CDR3. CDR3 protein: CASRPTGISGNTIYF. The CDR3 DNA follows: TGTGCCAGTAGACCGACAGGTATCTCTGGAAACACCATATATTTT.

The chain carries TRBV5-1 and TRBJ2-2; TRBD2 matches 13 bases. With V trimmed by 4 bases and J by 0 bases, 3 bases remained unmatched. Germline V gives CDR1 SGHRS, CDR2 YFSETQ. The CDR3 is 17 residues long. CDR3: CASSKGLAGANTGELFF. The CDR3 DNA reads TGCGCCAGCAGCAAAGGACTAGCGGGGGCGAACACCGGGGAGCTGTTTTTT.

V and J are TRBV4-2 and TRBJ2-3; D may be TRBD2 (6 bases). There are 14 residues in the CDR3. Germline CDR1 is LGHNA and CDR2 is YNFKEQ. Trimming took 2 bases from V and 7 from J, leaving 13 bases between them. CDR3 amino acids: CASSQTTSQNTQYF. CDR3 bases: TGTGCCAGCAGCCAAACGACTAGTCAGAATACGCAGTATTTT.

CDR3 nucleotides: TGTGCCAGCAGCCAAGACCCACCTACTAGCGGCACAGATACGCAGTATTTT. Protein product: CASSQDPPTSGTDTQYF. The rearrangement links TRBV4-2 to TRBJ2-3, with 7 bases fitting TRBD2. The CDR3 extends over 17 amino acids. The V segment lost 0 bases and the J segment 1 base; nucleotides outside the gene matches: 7. The germline gives CDR1 LGHNA, CDR2 YNFKEQ.

The rearrangement uses TRBV5-4 and TRBJ2-7, with D uncertain. This CDR3 has 13 residues. Trimming shortened V by 4 bases and J by 3 bases, and 11 bases separated the two germline ends. CDR1 and CDR2 from the germline V gene are SGHNT and YYREEE (reference sequence). The CDR3 coding sequence is TGTGCCAGCAGCACAGACAATAACTACGAGCAGTACTTC. It is translated as CASSTDNNYEQYF.

The J gene is TRBJ2-2, the V gene TRBV7-8, with 10 bases fitting TRBD2. Germline assignment: CDR1 SGHVS and CDR2 FQNEAQ. The CDR3 length is 19 residues. Trimming took 3 bases from V and 7 from J; bases not matched to a gene: 17. The DNA for the CDR3 is TGTGCCAGCAGCTTGGAAATCAGGAACCAGCGGGGGGGAATCGGGGAGCTGTTTTTT. Translation gives CASSLEIRNQRGGIGELFF.

CDR3 region: CAWSALGSSRTGELFF. DNA of the CDR3: TGTGCCTGGAGTGCCCTCGGGAGCTCCCGGACCGGGGAGCTGTTTTTT. The chain recombines TRBV30 with TRBJ2-2, with D perhaps TRBD2 (6 bases). CDR3 size: 16 residues. Deletions cut 1 base from V and 5 bases from J, with 17 bases between. The germline V gene encodes CDR1 GTSNPN and CDR2 SVGIG (reference sequence). Supplemented by reference TRBV30 and TRBJ2-2, the full variable domain reads SQTIHQWPATLVQPVGSPLSLECTVEGTSNPNLYWYRQAAGRGLQLLFYSVGIGQISSEVPQNLSASRPQDRQFILSSKKLLLSDSGFYLCAWSALGSSRTGELFFGEGSRLTVL.

The V gene is TRBV5-1, the J gene TRBJ2-7; 7 bases are shared with TRBD2. Germline CDR1 SGHRS, CDR2 YFSETQ. After removal of 2 bases from V and 2 bases from J, the junction contained 4 bases not matched to a gene. This CDR3 has 14 amino acids. Here the CDR3 DNA reads TGCGCCAGCAGCTTTACTAGCGTGGCCTACGAGCAGTACTTC. Translation: CASSFTSVAYEQYF.

The gene calls are TRBV9 and TRBJ2-7, with D maybe TRBD1 (6 bases). The V and J ends lost 4 bases and 7 bases respectively, with 21 bases between them. There are 15 residues in the CDR3. The germline CDR1 and CDR2 sequences are SGDLS and YYNGEE. The CDR3 DNA reads as TGTGCCAGCAGCCCGCGACAGGCACCCCTCACGGAGCAGTACTTC. It yields the protein CASSPRQAPLTEQYF.

The V call is TRBV5-6, the J call TRBJ2-7; no definite D call. V was pared by 1 base and J by 0 bases, with 11 bases between. CDR1 is SGHDT, CDR2 YYEEEE, per germline. The CDR3 covers 15 residues. The CDR3 is CASSLSVSFSYEQYF. The CDR3 DNA follows: TGTGCCAGCAGCTTGAGTGTGAGTTTCTCCTACGAGCAGTACTTC. Supplemented by reference TRBV5-6 and TRBJ2-7, the full variable domain reads DAGVTQSPTHLIKTRGQQVTLRCSPKSGHDTVSWYQQALGQGPQFIFQYYEEEERQRGNFPDRFSGHQFPNYSSELNVNALLLGDSALYLCASSLSVSFSYEQYFGPGTRLTVT.